This T cell receptor beta chain was captured in a study of regulatory T cells in long-lasting Graves disease. Trimming pared 5 bases from V and 0 bases from J, leaving 11 bases between. The CDR3 length is 13 residues. The germline CDR1 and CDR2 sequences are DFQATT and SNEGSKA (reference sequence). This clonotype was counted between two and nine times. Regarding time point: newly diagnosed GD, antithyroid drugs for less than 3 months. RNA isolated from PBMCs was used to make the TCR library. Arm-PCR with iRepertoire HTBI primers amplified the CDR3 regions for these TCR beta libraries. Via MiXCR, TCRdb re-called the multiplex PCR reads, giving one row per CDR3 protein. Among around 500,000 distinct CDR3 sequences listed, roughly 12% were seen once. The sample was also reused in another study, on T cells in Graves' hyperthyroidism and ophthalmopathy. That source reports: Based on clinical symptoms, serum thyroxine and TRAb, thyroid ultrasound and orbital computed tomography, diagnoses were reached. From stable hyperthyroidism, ophthalmopathy was separated by a 13 V-J model.

This TCR was sampled from a man aged 25 to 45 with Graves disease. The chain has TRBV20-1 and TRBJ2-7; D is possibly TRBD2 (6 bases). This specimen was peripheral blood mononuclear cells (PBMCs), taken at new diagnosis, from a patient treated with antithyroid drugs. The CDR3 DNA follows: TGCAGTGCTTTGCGGACTACCTCCTACGAGCAGTACTTC. Its translation is CSALRTTSYEQYF.